Following are 12 T cell receptor beta chains from one sample sequenced in a study of cytomegalovirus exposure and HLA in healthy donors. Both 60 Vbeta primers and 13 Jbeta primers went into the PCR. TCRdb's table, derived via immunoSEQ multiplex PCR, lists solely in-frame clones and lacks some. This sample carries about 170,000 clones, over 80% of them seen once, and the ten largest clones take 1.2%. Sequencing input: PBMCs. The receptors derive from a boy younger than 10 in good health and CMV-seronegative.

For this clone: Other DNA sequences of this sample code for an identical CDR3. The chain carries TRBV6-5 and TRBJ1-5, with 12 bases fitting TRBD1. Germline CDR1 and CDR2: MNHEY and SVGAGI. The V and J ends lost 5 bases and 6 bases, in that order; junction bases with no gene match: 5. There are 15 residues in the CDR3. The DNA for the CDR3 is TGTGCCAGCAGTCCGGGACAGGGGGCAAGTCAGCCCCAGCATTTT. It translates to CASSPGQGASQPQHF.

The chain uses TRBV12-5 and TRBJ2-3, with 13 bases fitting TRBD2. Losses at the gene ends were 2 bases for V and 4 bases for J; bases not matched to a gene: 3. Germline values: CDR1 LGHNT, CDR2 FRNRAP. The CDR3 consists of 16 residues. CDR3 loop: CASGLILAGGADTQYF. In DNA form, the CDR3 reads TGTGCTAGTGGTTTGATACTAGCGGGGGGGGCAGATACGCAGTATTTT.

This clone appeared a single time. The V call is TRBV5-4, the J call TRBJ2-1; D ambiguous. Germline V gene data show CDR1 as SGHNT and CDR2 as YYREEE (reference sequence). This CDR3 has 14 amino acids. Trimming cost V 4 bases and J 4 bases, with 12 bases left between them. The CDR3: CASSDPGSYNEQFF. DNA for the CDR3: TGTGCCAGCAGCGATCCGGGTTCTTACAATGAGCAGTTCTTC.

This clone is a singleton in its sample. This rearrangement joins TRBV7-9 to TRBJ1-1; 10 positions agree with TRBD1. The CDR3 runs 15 residues. Germline values: CDR1 SEHNR, CDR2 FQNEAQ (reference sequence). V gave up 4 bases and J gave up 5 bases; unmatched junction bases: 7. This CDR3 reads CASSSTGGEGTEAFF. As DNA, the CDR3 is TGTGCCAGCAGCTCGACAGGGGGCGAGGGAACTGAAGCTTTCTTT.

This chain joins TRBV9 and TRBJ2-7, with 11 bases fitting TRBD2. The germline V gene encodes CDR1 SGDLS and CDR2 YYNGEE. V lost 2 bases to trimming and J lost 0 bases; unmatched junction nucleotides: 16. This CDR3 is built from 20 residues. CDR3 amino acids: CASSVQTGTDGTSGSYEQYF. CDR3 DNA: TGTGCCAGCAGCGTCCAAACCGGGACAGACGGGACTAGCGGCTCCTACGAGCAGTACTTC. Together with reference TRBV9 and TRBJ2-7, the CDR3 gives the full variable domain: DSGVTQTPKHLITATGQRVTLRCSPRSGDLSVYWYQQSLDQGLQFLIQYYNGEERAKGNILERFSAQQFPDLHSELNLSSLELGDSALYFCASSVQTGTDGTSGSYEQYFGPGTRLTVT.

The chain carries TRBV11-2 and TRBJ1-5, with D tentatively TRBD1 (5 bases). Trimming removed 2 bases at V and 3 bases at J, with 11 bases between. This CDR3 region has 15 residues. CDR1 SGHAT and CDR2 FQNNGV come from the germline V gene. The DNA of the CDR3 is TGTGCCAGCAGCTTATGGGGAGGGGACAATCAGCCCCAGCATTTT. Protein product: CASSLWGGDNQPQHF.

The chain links TRBV19 to TRBJ1-1, with 7 nucleotides matching TRBD1. After removal of 3 bases from V and 0 bases from J, the junction contained 10 bases not matched to a gene. Per germline, CDR1 LNHDA and CDR2 SQIVND (reference sequence). The CDR3 runs to 17 residues. The CDR3 spells CASSMGHRGPLNTEAFF. CDR3 coding DNA: TGTGCCAGTAGTATGGGTCACAGGGGACCCTTGAACACTGAAGCTTTCTTT.

This clone was seen more than once but under ten times. The gene calls are TRBV6-1 and TRBJ2-2; possible D gene TRBD2, 7 bases. This CDR3 is built from 18 residues. The V gene lost 0 bases and the J gene lost 4 bases, with 18 bases spanning the gap. Germline V gene lookup returns CDR1 MNHNS and CDR2 SASEGT. The CDR3 DNA follows: TGTGCCAGCAGTGAAGCGCTTTTAGGGGGGGGCAGCACCGGGGAGCTGTTTTTT. Amino acid sequence: CASSEALLGGGSTGELFF.

The chain recombines TRBV18 with TRBJ1-6; D is unclear. The CDR3 length is 14 residues. The ends were cut back, 3 bases at V and 7 bases at J, with 10 bases in the middle. Germline CDR1 KGHSH, CDR2 LQKENI. The CDR3 DNA reads TGTGCCAGCTCACCGGACGGGAGAAATTCACCCCTCCACTTT. Its protein is CASSPDGRNSPLHF.

This clone was seen a few times. The J gene is TRBJ2-7, the V gene TRBV5-4; 7 nucleotides match TRBD2. Trimming at V came to 1 base and at J to 2 bases, leaving 3 bases not matched to a gene. The CDR3 spans 14 residues. Germline V gives CDR1 SGHNT, CDR2 YYREEE (reference sequence). The CDR3: CASSLWEGAYEQYF. The DNA of the CDR3 is TGTGCCAGCAGCTTGTGGGAGGGCGCCTACGAGCAGTACTTC.

This clone was recorded once. This chain connects TRBV30 to TRBJ2-1; tentatively, D is TRBD2 (6 bases). The ends were cut back, 2 bases at V and 0 bases at J, with 23 bases in the middle. CDR3 length equals 19 residues. Per the germline V gene, CDR1 is GTSNPN and CDR2 is SVGIG (reference sequence). The CDR3 loop is CAWSTRVGSSARSYNEQFF. The CDR3 bases are TGTGCCTGGAGTACCCGGGTGGGATCTAGCGCCCGCTCCTACAATGAGCAGTTCTTC.

V is TRBV9 and J is TRBJ1-2; D is undetermined. The CDR3 covers 15 residues. V was pared by 3 bases and J by 0 bases, with 12 bases between. Germline V gene data show CDR1 as SGDLS and CDR2 as YYNGEE. This CDR3 reads CASSAREGANYGYTF. The CDR3 DNA sequence: TGTGCCAGCAGCGCCCGGGAGGGAGCTAACTATGGCTACACCTTC.